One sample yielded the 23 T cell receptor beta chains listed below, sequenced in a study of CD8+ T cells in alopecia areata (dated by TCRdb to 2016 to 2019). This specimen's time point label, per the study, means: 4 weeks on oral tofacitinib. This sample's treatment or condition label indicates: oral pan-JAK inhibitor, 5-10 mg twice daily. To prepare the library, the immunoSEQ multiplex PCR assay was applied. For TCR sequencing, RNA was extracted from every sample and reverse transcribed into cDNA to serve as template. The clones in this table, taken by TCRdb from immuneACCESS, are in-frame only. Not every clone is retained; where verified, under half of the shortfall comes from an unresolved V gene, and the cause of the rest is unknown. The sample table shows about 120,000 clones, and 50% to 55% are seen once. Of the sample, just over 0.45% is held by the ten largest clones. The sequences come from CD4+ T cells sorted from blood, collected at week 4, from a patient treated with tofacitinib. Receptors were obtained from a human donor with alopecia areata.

CDR3 amino acids: CSFRSGANVLTF. In nucleotides, the CDR3 is TGCAGCTTCCGGTCTGGGGCCAACGTCCTGACTTTC. The chain recombines TRBV29-1 with TRBJ2-6; D is undetermined. The ends were cut back, 8 bases at V and 1 base at J, with 6 bases in the middle. The CDR3 consists of 12 residues. The germline gives CDR1 SQVTM, CDR2 ANQGSEA.

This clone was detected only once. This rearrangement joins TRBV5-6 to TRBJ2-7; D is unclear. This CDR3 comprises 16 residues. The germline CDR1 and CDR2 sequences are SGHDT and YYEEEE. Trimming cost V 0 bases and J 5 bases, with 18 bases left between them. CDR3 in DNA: TGTGCCAGCAGCTTGGTTCTCTCAGAGTCCCCCCACGAGCAGTACTTC. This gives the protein CASSLVLSESPHEQYF.

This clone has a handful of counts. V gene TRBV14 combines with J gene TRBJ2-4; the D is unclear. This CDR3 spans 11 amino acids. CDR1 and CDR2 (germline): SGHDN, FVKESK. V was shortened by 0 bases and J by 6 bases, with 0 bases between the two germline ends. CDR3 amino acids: CASSQENIQYF. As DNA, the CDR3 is TGTGCCAGCAGCCAAGAAAACATTCAGTACTTC.

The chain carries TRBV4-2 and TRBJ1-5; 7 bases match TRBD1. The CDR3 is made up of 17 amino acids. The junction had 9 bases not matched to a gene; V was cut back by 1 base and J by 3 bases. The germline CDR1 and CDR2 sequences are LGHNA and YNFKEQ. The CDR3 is CASSQALGTELNQPQHF. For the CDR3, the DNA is TGTGCCAGCAGCCAAGCCTTGGGGACAGAACTCAATCAGCCCCAGCATTTT.

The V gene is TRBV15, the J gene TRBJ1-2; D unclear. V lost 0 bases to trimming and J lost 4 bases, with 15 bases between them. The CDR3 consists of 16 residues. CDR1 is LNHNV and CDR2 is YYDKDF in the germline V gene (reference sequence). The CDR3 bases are TGTGCCACCAGCAGAGAGGACGGGGTGGTGAGCTATGGCTACACCTTC. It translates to CATSREDGVVSYGYTF.

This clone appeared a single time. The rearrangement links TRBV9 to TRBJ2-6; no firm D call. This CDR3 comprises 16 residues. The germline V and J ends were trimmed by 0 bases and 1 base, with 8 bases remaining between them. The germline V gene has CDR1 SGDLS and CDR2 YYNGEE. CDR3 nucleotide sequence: TGTGCCAGCAGCGTAGCAGCCAGGTCTGGGGCCAACGTCCTGACTTTC. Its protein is CASSVAARSGANVLTF.

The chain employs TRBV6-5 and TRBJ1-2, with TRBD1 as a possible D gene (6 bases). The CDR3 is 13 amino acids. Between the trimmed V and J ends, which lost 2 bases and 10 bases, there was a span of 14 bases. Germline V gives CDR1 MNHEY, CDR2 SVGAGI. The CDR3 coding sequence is TGTGCCAGCAGTTACGGGTCGGACAGCCTCTACACCTTC. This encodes CASSYGSDSLYTF.

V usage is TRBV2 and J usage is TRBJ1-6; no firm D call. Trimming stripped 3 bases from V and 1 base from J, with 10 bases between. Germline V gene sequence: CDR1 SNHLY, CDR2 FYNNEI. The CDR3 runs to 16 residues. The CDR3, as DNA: TGTGCCAGCAGTGACTCCCGGGGTTCCTATAATTCACCCCTCCACTTT. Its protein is CASSDSRGSYNSPLHF. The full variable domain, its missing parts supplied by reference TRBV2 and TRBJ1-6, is EPEVTQTPSHQVTQMGQEVILRCVPISNHLYFYWYRQILGQKVEFLVSFYNNEISEKSEIFDDQFSVERPDGSNFTLKIRSTKLEDSAMYFCASSDSRGSYNSPLHFGNGTRLTVT.

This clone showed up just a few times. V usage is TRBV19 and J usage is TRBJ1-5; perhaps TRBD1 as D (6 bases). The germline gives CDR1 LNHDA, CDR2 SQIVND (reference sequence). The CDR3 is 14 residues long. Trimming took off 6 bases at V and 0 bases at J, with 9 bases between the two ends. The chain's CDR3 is CASSGQISNQPQHF. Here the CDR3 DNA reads TGTGCCAGTAGCGGACAGATTAGCAATCAGCCCCAGCATTTT.

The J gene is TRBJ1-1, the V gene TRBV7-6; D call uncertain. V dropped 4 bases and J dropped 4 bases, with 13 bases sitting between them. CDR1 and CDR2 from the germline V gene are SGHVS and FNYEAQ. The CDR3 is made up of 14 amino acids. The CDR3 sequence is CASSWTQTRTEAFF. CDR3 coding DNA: TGTGCCAGCAGCTGGACGCAGACTCGCACTGAAGCTTTCTTT.

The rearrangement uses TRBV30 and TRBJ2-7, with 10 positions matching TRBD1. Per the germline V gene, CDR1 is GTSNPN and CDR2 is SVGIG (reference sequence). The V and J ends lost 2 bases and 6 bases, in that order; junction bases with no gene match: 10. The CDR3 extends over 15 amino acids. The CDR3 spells CAWSPRDRGGSEQYF. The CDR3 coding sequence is TGTGCCTGGAGTCCTAGGGACAGGGGAGGTTCCGAGCAGTACTTC.

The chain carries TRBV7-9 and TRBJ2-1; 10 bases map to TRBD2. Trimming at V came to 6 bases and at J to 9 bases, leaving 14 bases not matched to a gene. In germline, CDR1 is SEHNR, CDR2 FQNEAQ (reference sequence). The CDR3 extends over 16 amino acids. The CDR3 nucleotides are TGTGCCAGCAGGCCTGCGGGGCTAGCGGGAGCTTCTGAGCAGTTCTTC. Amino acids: CASRPAGLAGASEQFF.

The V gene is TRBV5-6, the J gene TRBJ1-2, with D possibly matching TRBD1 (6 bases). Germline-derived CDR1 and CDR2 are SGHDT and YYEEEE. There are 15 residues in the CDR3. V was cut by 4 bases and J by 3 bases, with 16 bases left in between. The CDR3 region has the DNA TGTGCCAGCAGCCAAACGGCAGGGGCCCACTATGGCTACACCTTC. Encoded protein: CASSQTAGAHYGYTF.

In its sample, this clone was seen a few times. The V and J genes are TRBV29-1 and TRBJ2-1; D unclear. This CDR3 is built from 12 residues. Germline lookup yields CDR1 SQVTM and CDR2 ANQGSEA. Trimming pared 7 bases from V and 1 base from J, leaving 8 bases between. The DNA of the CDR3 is TGCAGCGAACAGATGTCCTACAATGAGCAGTTCTTC. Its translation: CSEQMSYNEQFF.

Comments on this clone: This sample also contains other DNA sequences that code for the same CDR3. CDR3 nucleotides: TGTGCCAGCAGCTTAGTCCCCTACGAGCAGTACTTC. Its translation: CASSLVPYEQYF. The rearrangement uses TRBV7-9 and TRBJ2-7; no reliable D call. This CDR3 has 12 residues. The V gene lost 1 base and the J gene lost 2 bases, with 3 bases spanning the gap. The germline CDR1 and CDR2 sequences are SEHNR and FQNEAQ (reference sequence). The complete variable domain, with remaining parts taken from reference TRBV7-9 and TRBJ2-7, reads DTGVSQNPRHKITKRGQNVTFRCDPISEHNRLYWYRQTLGQGPEFLTYFQNEAQLEKSRLLSDRFSAERPKGSFSTLEIQRTEQGDSAMYLCASSLVPYEQYFGPGTRLTVT.

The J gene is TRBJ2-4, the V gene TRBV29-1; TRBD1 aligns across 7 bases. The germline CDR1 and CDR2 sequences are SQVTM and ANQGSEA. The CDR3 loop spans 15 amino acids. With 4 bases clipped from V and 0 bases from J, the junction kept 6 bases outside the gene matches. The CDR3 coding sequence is TGCAGCGTTGTAGAGGGGGCGCGAGCCAAAAACATTCAGTACTTC. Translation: CSVVEGARAKNIQYF.

CDR3 DNA sequence: TGCAGTGGTCGGGGCCACGAGAACACCGGGGAGCTGTTTTTT. It translates to CSGRGHENTGELFF. The chain is built from TRBV29-1 and TRBJ2-2; D may be TRBD1 or TRBD2 (5 bases each). Germline V gene data show CDR1 as SQVTM and CDR2 as ANQGSEA. CDR3 length equals 14 residues.

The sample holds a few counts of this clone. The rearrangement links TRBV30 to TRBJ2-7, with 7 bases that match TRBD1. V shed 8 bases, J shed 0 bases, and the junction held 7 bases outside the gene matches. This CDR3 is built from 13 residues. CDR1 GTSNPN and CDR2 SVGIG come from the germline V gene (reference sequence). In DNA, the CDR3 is TGTGCCGGGAACAGGGGAAGCTCCTACGAGCAGTACTTC. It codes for CAGNRGSSYEQYF.

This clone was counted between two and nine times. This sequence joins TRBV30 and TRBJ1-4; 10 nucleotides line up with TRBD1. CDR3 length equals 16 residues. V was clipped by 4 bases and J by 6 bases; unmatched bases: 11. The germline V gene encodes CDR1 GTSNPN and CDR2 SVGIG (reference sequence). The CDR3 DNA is TGTGCCTGGACGACAGGGGGCGAAGGAGTTGATGAAAAACTGTTTTTT. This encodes CAWTTGGEGVDEKLFF.

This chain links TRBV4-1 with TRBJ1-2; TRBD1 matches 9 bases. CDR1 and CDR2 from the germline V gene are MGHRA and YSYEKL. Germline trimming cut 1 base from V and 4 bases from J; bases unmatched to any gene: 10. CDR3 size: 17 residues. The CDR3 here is CASSQVGGGTGTYGYTF. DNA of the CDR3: TGCGCCAGCAGCCAAGTTGGAGGGGGGACAGGGACCTATGGCTACACCTTC.

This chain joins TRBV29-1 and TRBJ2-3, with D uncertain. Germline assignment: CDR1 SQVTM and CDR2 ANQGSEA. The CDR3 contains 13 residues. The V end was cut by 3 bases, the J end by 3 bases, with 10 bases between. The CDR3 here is CSVESRFTDTQYF. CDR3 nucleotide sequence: TGCAGCGTTGAGTCTAGATTTACAGATACGCAGTATTTT.

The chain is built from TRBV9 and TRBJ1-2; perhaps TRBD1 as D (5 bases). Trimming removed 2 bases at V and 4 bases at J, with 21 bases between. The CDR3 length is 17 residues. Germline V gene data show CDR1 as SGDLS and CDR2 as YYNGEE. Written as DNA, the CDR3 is TGTGCCAGCAGCGTTTTGGCCGACAGCCTTCCCCTCTATGGCTACACCTTC. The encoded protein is CASSVLADSLPLYGYTF.

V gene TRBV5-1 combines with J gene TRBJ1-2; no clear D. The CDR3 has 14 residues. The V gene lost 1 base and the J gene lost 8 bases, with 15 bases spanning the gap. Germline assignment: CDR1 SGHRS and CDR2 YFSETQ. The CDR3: CASSLFVGSEGYTF. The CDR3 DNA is TGCGCCAGCAGCTTGTTCGTGGGCTCTGAGGGCTACACCTTC.